This entry lists 21 T cell receptor beta chains sequenced from one sample in a study of TIL therapy for anti-PD-1-resistant metastatic lung cancer (dated by TCRdb to the early 2020s). Sample time point, as interpreted from the label and publication: pre-treatment sample, taken before nivolumab and TIL therapy. TCR beta CDR3 regions were amplified from genomic DNA by bias-controlled multiplex PCR with the immunoSEQ v3 hsTCRB kit. Held by TCRdb, this immuneACCESS table contains in-frame sequences only and omits some clones. Under half of the omission traces to an unresolved V gene where checked; the cause of the rest is unknown. Counted in this sample were around 21,000 clones; 60% to 80% of them appeared once. The top ten hold approximately 2% of the sample. Here the sequenced sample was blood, taken at baseline. The receptors originated from a person aged 25-79 years with non-small cell lung cancer.

The V and J genes are TRBV7-2 and TRBJ1-2, with D possibly being TRBD1 (6 bases). V lost 5 bases and J lost 2, with 9 bases in between. Per the germline V gene, CDR1 is SGHTA and CDR2 is FQGNSA. The length of the CDR3 is 13 residues. Here the CDR3 reads CASSHGQNYGYTF. As DNA, the CDR3 is TGTGCCAGCAGCCATGGACAGAACTATGGCTACACCTTC.

The chain combines TRBV24-1 with TRBJ2-7, with D perhaps TRBD1 (6 bases). The J call may be faulty, since TRBJ2-1 better matches the DNA end. In germline, CDR1 is KGHDR, CDR2 SFDVKD. CDR3 length: 18 residues. The CDR3 DNA sequence: TGTGCCACCAGTGATTTGCCCTCAACAGGGTGTTTATTATACGAGCAGTTCTTC. Protein sequence: CATSDLPSTGCLLYEQFF.

J is TRBJ2-7 and V is TRBV2; TRBD1 matches 7 bases. This CDR3 comprises 15 residues. Trimming cost V 6 bases and J 1 base; bases outside gene matches: 9. Germline V CDR1 and CDR2: SNHLY, FYNNEI. For the CDR3, the DNA is TGTGCCAGCAGGGCAACAGGGGCCCCGTCCTACGAGCAGTACTTC. Translation: CASRATGAPSYEQYF.

This clone was counted only a few times. The chain couples TRBV7-2 to TRBJ1-2; 9 nucleotides match TRBD1. Trimming at V came to 4 bases and at J to 2 bases, leaving 11 bases not matched to a gene. CDR1 is SGHTA and CDR2 is FQGNSA in the germline V gene. The CDR3 consists of 17 residues. The DNA for the CDR3 is TGTGCCAGCAGCTCTTACAGGGGGCGTACGGTGAACTATGGCTACACCTTC. This encodes CASSSYRGRTVNYGYTF. Supplemented by reference TRBV7-2 and TRBJ1-2, the full variable domain reads GAGVSQSPSNKVTEKGKDVELRCDPISGHTALYWYRQSLGQGLEFLIYFQGNSAPDKSGLPSDRFSAERTGGSVSTLTIQRTQQEDSAVYLCASSSYRGRTVNYGYTFGSGTRLTVV.

V and J are TRBV5-1 and TRBJ1-5; 8 bases line up with TRBD1. The CDR3 is 14 amino acids. Germline V gene lookup returns CDR1 SGHRS and CDR2 YFSETQ. The ends lost 4 bases at V and 7 bases at J; junction bases unmatched: 7. CDR3 protein: CASSLGTGDQPQHF. The CDR3 region has the DNA TGCGCCAGCAGCCTCGGGACAGGCGACCAGCCCCAGCATTTT.

The chain is built from TRBV23-1 and TRBJ2-3; D may be TRBD2 (6 bases). TRBV23-1 is an ORF; its function is uncertain. Between the trimmed V and J ends, which lost 3 bases and 3 bases, there was a span of 16 bases. The CDR3 loop spans 16 amino acids. The CDR3 DNA is TGCGCCAGCAGTCACGGAGGGGCGAGGAGGACAGATACGCAGTATTTT. Protein: CASSHGGARRTDTQYF.

This chain uses TRBV6-5 with TRBJ1-1, with a weak D call TRBD1 (5 bases). The CDR3 length is 12 residues. Per the germline V gene, CDR1 is MNHEY and CDR2 is SVGAGI. Trimming took off 5 bases at V and 7 bases at J, with 11 bases between the two ends. The CDR3 sequence: CASSRGRGEAFF. The CDR3 bases are TGTGCCAGCAGTAGAGGTAGGGGTGAAGCTTTCTTT.

The chain carries TRBV10-1 and TRBJ2-7, with D maybe TRBD1 (5 bases). The germline gives CDR1 WNHNN, CDR2 SYGVQD (reference sequence). V was shortened by 0 bases and J by 5 bases, with 11 bases between the two germline ends. This CDR3 contains 14 residues. The CDR3: CASSESAGWDEQYF. The CDR3, as DNA: TGCGCCAGCAGTGAGTCGGCAGGGTGGGACGAGCAGTACTTC.

This clone came up once. The V gene is TRBV2, the J gene TRBJ2-5; D might be TRBD2 (6 bases). V was pared by 6 bases and J by 4 bases, with 12 bases between. There are 13 residues in the CDR3. The germline gives CDR1 SNHLY, CDR2 FYNNEI. In DNA form, the CDR3 reads TGTGCCAGCAGCGGGAGCGGCCCAGAGACCCAGTACTTC. As protein: CASSGSGPETQYF. Looking up the rest from reference TRBV2 and TRBJ2-5 gives the full variable domain: EPEVTQTPSHQVTQMGQEVILRCVPISNHLYFYWYRQILGQKVEFLVSFYNNEISEKSEIFDDQFSVERPDGSNFTLKIRSTKLEDSAMYFCASSGSGPETQYFGPGTRLLVL.

The V gene is TRBV2, the J gene TRBJ1-6, with 11 bases that match TRBD1. This CDR3 is 17 amino acids long. Trimming took 6 bases from V and 10 from J; bases not matched to a gene: 14. From germline, CDR1 is SNHLY and CDR2 FYNNEI. DNA for the CDR3: TGTGCCAGCAGCCCAACGGGACAGGGGGTCTTAGGATCACCCCTCCACTTT. It translates to CASSPTGQGVLGSPLHF.

Written as DNA, the CDR3 is TGCGCCAGCAGCTTGGGACTTATTACGAACACCGGGGAGCTGTTTTTT. It codes for CASSLGLITNTGELFF. The V gene is TRBV5-1, the J gene TRBJ2-2; D gene ambiguous. The germline V gene encodes CDR1 SGHRS and CDR2 YFSETQ. The ends were cut back, 0 bases at V and 0 bases at J, with 9 bases in the middle. CDR3 length: 16 residues.

CDR3 bases: TGTGCCAGCAGGGCTAGCGCCGAAAGCTCCTACAATGAGCAGTTCTTC. This translates into CASRASAESSYNEQFF. The chain recombines TRBV7-9 with TRBJ2-1; D may be TRBD2 (6 bases). The CDR3 has 16 residues. Trimming removed 6 bases from V and 0 bases from J, with 15 bases in between. Germline CDR1 SEHNR, CDR2 FQNEAQ (reference sequence).

The chain has TRBV18 and TRBJ2-5, with D possibly being TRBD2 (6 bases). Per the germline V gene, CDR1 is KGHSH and CDR2 is LQKENI. Between the trimmed V and J ends, which lost 4 bases and 5 bases, there was a span of 11 bases. This CDR3 is 13 amino acids long. The chain's CDR3 is CASSRGESETQYF. Written as DNA, the CDR3 is TGTGCCAGCTCACGGGGGGAGTCGGAGACCCAGTACTTC.

The rearrangement joins TRBV19 to TRBJ2-7; 8 bases match TRBD2. The CDR3 contains 15 residues. Trimming took 4 bases from V and 7 from J; bases not matched to a gene: 12. Germline V CDR1 and CDR2: LNHDA, SQIVND (reference sequence). The DNA of the CDR3 is TGTGCCAGTAGTAAACGAGCGGGAGCGTCGTGGGAGCAGTACTTC. Encoded protein: CASSKRAGASWEQYF.

The chain has TRBV29-1 and TRBJ2-1; tentative D call: TRBD2 (5 bases). Germline CDR1 is SQVTM and CDR2 is ANQGSEA. The CDR3 has 13 residues. With 7 bases removed from V and 0 bases from J, the gap between germline ends came to 10 bases. The CDR3 sequence: CSAPGLSYNEQFF. The CDR3 region has the DNA TGCAGCGCCCCCGGACTCTCCTACAATGAGCAGTTCTTC.

The chain joins TRBV12-3 or TRBV12-4 to TRBJ1-2; D possibly corresponds to TRBD1 (5 bases). V was clipped by 8 bases and J by 8 bases, with 15 bases between them. The CDR3 spans 12 residues. The CDR3 coding sequence is TGTGCCAGCGCGAGGGGCTCAGGGGGCTACACCTTC. Protein product: CASARGSGGYTF.

Only a few counts were recorded for this clone. The chain has TRBV12-3 or TRBV12-4 and TRBJ1-5; D is perhaps TRBD1 (6 bases). The V gene lost 6 bases and the J gene lost 7 bases, with 13 bases spanning the gap. The CDR3 is 13 amino acids. CDR3 coding DNA: TGTGCCAGCAGCCACAGGGTCTGGCAGCCCCAGCATTTT. Translation gives CASSHRVWQPQHF.

V and J are TRBV30 and TRBJ1-4; TRBD1 is a possible D gene (6 bases). CDR1 is GTSNPN, CDR2 SVGIG, per germline (reference sequence). V lost 1 base and J 11 bases, leaving 20 bases between the germline ends. The CDR3 length is 15 residues. The CDR3 loop is CAWSATRGGGGKLFF. The CDR3 DNA reads as TGTGCCTGGAGTGCCACCCGCGGGGGCGGGGGGAAACTGTTTTTT.

The V call is TRBV19, the J call TRBJ2-5, with TRBD2 matching over 9 bases. This CDR3 region has 15 residues. Germline CDR1 LNHDA, CDR2 SQIVND (reference sequence). Trimming at V came to 8 bases and at J to 5 bases, leaving 12 bases not matched to a gene. CDR3 in amino acids: CASSPTAGGVETQYF. CDR3 bases: TGTGCCAGTTCTCCGACAGCGGGGGGTGTGGAGACCCAGTACTTC.

The rearrangement joins TRBV7-9 to TRBJ2-1; 10 bases map to TRBD2. The CDR3 contains 16 residues. Germline-derived CDR1 and CDR2 are SEHNR and FQNEAQ (reference sequence). Unmatched junction bases numbered 7, after V lost 2 bases and J lost 6 bases. The DNA for the CDR3 is TGTGCCAGCAGCTTATGGCTAGCGGGAGCCCTCAATGAGCAGTTCTTC. This codes for CASSLWLAGALNEQFF.

The chain employs TRBV3-1 (or the pseudogene TRBV3-2) and TRBJ2-1, with no clear D. V shed 4 bases and J shed 0 bases, with 19 bases lying between them. The germline V gene encodes CDR1 LGHDT and CDR2 YNNKEL (reference sequence). The CDR3 runs to 18 residues. This chain's CDR3 is CASSPPRFRLSSYNEQFF. The CDR3 DNA reads as TGTGCCAGCAGCCCTCCCAGGTTCAGGCTGTCCTCCTACAATGAGCAGTTCTTC.